The 8 T cell receptor beta chains below come from one sample, sequenced in a study of CD8+ T cells in alopecia areata. RNA extraction was followed by reverse transcription into cDNA, which acted as the sequencing template. Method: immunoSEQ multiplex PCR; TCRdb's copy keeps in-frame clones and lacks some. The repertoire holds 170,000 or so clones, with about two thirds as singletons. Regarding treatment: oral pan-JAK inhibitor, 5-10 mg twice daily. The sample was CD4+ T cells sorted from blood, taken at week 4, from a patient treated with tofacitinib. All receptors derive from a human donor with alopecia areata.

V is TRBV5-1 and J is TRBJ1-6; D gene unclear. Germline V CDR1 and CDR2: SGHRS, YFSETQ. V lost 1 base, J lost 13 bases, and 12 bases lay in between. The CDR3 contains 13 residues. CDR3 DNA: TGCGCCAGCAGCTTGTACTCCATCGGGCCCCTCCACTTT. Residues: CASSLYSIGPLHF.

This sequence joins TRBV18 and TRBJ1-1; D is possibly TRBD1 (6 bases). CDR1 KGHSH and CDR2 LQKENI come from the germline V gene. The CDR3 sequence is 13 residues long. V was cut by 5 bases and J by 1 base, with 8 bases left in between. The CDR3 here is CASSGGANTEAFF. The CDR3 coding sequence is TGTGCCAGCTCAGGGGGGGCGAACACTGAAGCTTTCTTT.

V and J are TRBV30 and TRBJ1-2, with D uncertain. V was pared by 0 bases and J by 2 bases, with 4 bases between. Germline-derived CDR1 and CDR2 are GTSNPN and SVGIG (reference sequence). The CDR3 runs 12 residues. CDR3 region: CAWSVSNYGYTF. CDR3 in DNA: TGTGCCTGGAGTGTATCCAACTATGGCTACACCTTC.

In its sample, this clone was seen a few times. The V and J genes are TRBV7-2 and TRBJ2-6; tentatively, D is TRBD1 (6 bases). The CDR3 extends over 17 amino acids. CDR1 is SGHTA and CDR2 is FQGNSA in the germline V gene. Trimming left V 3 bases short and J 1 base short, with 13 bases between. The chain's CDR3 is CASSFGQPVSGANVLTF. The CDR3 coding sequence is TGTGCCAGCAGCTTTGGACAGCCTGTGTCTGGGGCCAACGTCCTGACTTTC.

The sample holds a few counts of this clone. The V gene is TRBV7-3, the J gene TRBJ2-1; D unclear. This CDR3 spans 14 amino acids. Germline-derived CDR1 and CDR2 are SGHTA and FQGTGA. Trimming cost V 1 base and J 6 bases, with 10 bases left between them. Written as DNA, the CDR3 is TGTGCCAGCAGCTTAAGCGGAGTGATCAATGAGCAGTTCTTC. It encodes CASSLSGVINEQFF.

This clone was detected only a few times. The same CDR3 is also encoded by other DNA sequences in this sample. The rearrangement uses TRBV25-1 and TRBJ2-7; D not resolved. Germline V gene data show CDR1 as MGHDK and CDR2 as SYGVNS. CDR3 length: 12 residues. Trimming removed 3 bases at V and 4 bases at J, with 7 bases between. CDR3 coding DNA: TGTGCCAGCAGTGAGCATGGATACGAGCAGTACTTC. It is translated as CASSEHGYEQYF.

This chain links TRBV6-1 with TRBJ1-1; 9 bases fit TRBD1. V was clipped by 6 bases and J by 5 bases; unmatched bases: 10. The CDR3 spans 15 residues. CDR1 MNHNS and CDR2 SASEGT come from the germline V gene. The CDR3 DNA reads as TGTGCCAGCAGGGGGGTGATAGACAGGGGGACTGAAGCTTTCTTT. Encoded protein: CASRGVIDRGTEAFF.

Concerning this clone: Other nucleotide sequences from this sample produce the same CDR3. This chain uses TRBV29-1 with TRBJ1-2; D is unclear. The CDR3 has 11 amino acids. Trimming stripped 3 bases from V and 0 bases from J, with 2 bases between. CDR1 and CDR2 from the germline V gene are SQVTM and ANQGSEA. Here the CDR3 reads CSVEANYGYTF. CDR3 coding DNA: TGCAGCGTTGAGGCTAACTATGGCTACACCTTC.